Given below is one TCR beta chain in context. This clone was counted a few times. Its antigen has not been determined. No much larger clone is present one base from it, and per-base qualities are unavailable. This sample was taken from a study of blood T cell repertoires in COVID-19 (dated by TCRdb to 2019 to 2021). Notes on the research overall: The collaborator samples originated in the United States, Italy and Spain and spanned the acute and convalescent phases of COVID-19. The repertoires were released in a freely available public database meant as a resource for research on the immune response to SARS-CoV-2. The prospective study material was composed of cDNA or gDNA derived from T cells, B-cell-depleted T cells, or PBMCs. Deeply sampled blood TCRbeta repertoires from subjects exposed to, actively infected with, or recovered from COVID-19 were included in the dataset. The samples were drawn from two sources: the first 160 participants of the ongoing ImmuneRACE study, and fewer than 1,500 subjects contributed by 6 global collaborators. Where available, HLA class I and class II types were taken from metadata supplied by the sample provider and were not determined by assay-based typing. Nearly every sample came with metadata listing a de-identified subject ID, COVID-19 status, age in years and sex.

TCRbeta CDR3 regions were amplified from genomic DNA using the immunoSEQ Assay, a bias-controlled multiplex PCR. On the authors' methods: Nucleated cell counts per sample were estimated from amplification of reference gene primers within the assay. To quantify the absolute abundance of each unique TCRbeta CDR3 rearrangement, sequence reads were collapsed and filtered. For each sample, productive Simpson clonality was calculated as the square root of Simpson's diversity index across productive rearrangements. What TCRdb holds here is the immuneACCESS table cut down to in-frame rearrangements. Part of the clones is not present; checked against another copy, under half of the missing clones reflect an unresolved V gene, and the others are unexplained. That table supplies the V and J calls and clone size; D and trimming were determined from the DNA. The sample contains about 190,000 clones, 88% of them found a single time. The ten largest clones take up 4% to 5% of the sample.

The paper as a whole reports these results and caveats: The quantity of clinical and demographic metadata differed by source and by participant and was supplied without curation.

Whole blood was collected in K2EDTA tubes by collaborating institutions according to the institutions' own protocols. For TCRbeta analysis, collaborators shipped samples as frozen whole blood, isolated PBMCs, or DNA extracted from either of those sample types. Reading from cysteine to phenylalanine, the CDR3 counts 17 amino acids. Only the CDR3 region is kept as DNA, spanning 51 bases read in frame from base 1. Trimmed from V: 3 bases; trimmed from J: 0 bases; junction bases lacking a gene match: 7. Sequences KGHSH (CDR1) and LQKENI (CDR2) are obtained from the germline V gene. This chain is built from TRBV18 and TRBJ2-1, with TRBD2 matching 8 junction bases. The clonotype was recovered from a human donor in a cohort sampled during active COVID-19. Source material: peripheral blood. The DNA reads as follows: TGTGCCAGCTCACCTCCGGTTGCGGGAGGCTCCTACAATGAGCAGTTCTTC. It specifies CASSPPVAGGSYNEQFF.